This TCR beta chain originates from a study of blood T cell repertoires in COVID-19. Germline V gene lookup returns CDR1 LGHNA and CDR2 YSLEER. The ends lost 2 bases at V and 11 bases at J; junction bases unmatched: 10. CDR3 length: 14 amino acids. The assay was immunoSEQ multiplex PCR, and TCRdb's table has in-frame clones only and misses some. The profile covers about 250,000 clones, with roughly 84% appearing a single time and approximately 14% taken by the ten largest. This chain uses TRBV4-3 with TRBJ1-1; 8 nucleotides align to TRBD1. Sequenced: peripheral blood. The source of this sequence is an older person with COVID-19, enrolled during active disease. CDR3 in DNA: TGCGCCAGCAGCCAATCGGACAGGGAAACTTTGGCTTTCTTT. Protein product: CASSQSDRETLAFF.